These T cell receptor beta chains were read from a single sample in a study of T cell repertoires in cytomegalovirus infection. TCRdb called the reads again in MiXCR, with one record for every CDR3 protein. The profile shows about 890,000 distinct CDR3 sequences, around a third of them singletons. No antigen has been identified for these receptors. The sample in question was cultured CD8+ T cells from PBMCs, obtained from culture after CMV antigen stimulation. These receptors were taken from a human donor in good health (CMV status not recorded). Some clones in this sample may be carry-over from other donors' samples. Both conserved end residues are part of each CDR3. D genes are given only for firm matches. Clone size, where shown, is once, few, many, or a class for clones that have expanded.

cdr3_length: 14
d_call: .
v_call: TRBV6-2/TRBV6-3
j_call: TRBJ2-2
clone_size: .
cdr3_aa: CASSYGGFSWELFF
cdr3_nt: TGTGCCAGCAGTTACGGGGGGTTCTCCTGGGAGCTGTTTTTT

cdr3_length: 14
d_call: .
v_call: TRBV27
j_call: TRBJ1-2
clone_size: .
cdr3_aa: CASSHSGTHYGYTF
cdr3_nt: TGTGCCAGCAGCCACTCCGGGACACATTATGGCTACACCTTC

cdr3_length: 16
d_call: .
v_call: TRBV7-8
j_call: TRBJ2-2
clone_size: .
cdr3_aa: CASSFRDSLNTGELFF
cdr3_nt: TGTGCCAGCAGCTTTCGGGATTCTCTGAACACCGGGGAGCTGTTTTTT

cdr3_length: 12
d_call: .
v_call: TRBV12-5
j_call: TRBJ1-1
clone_size: .
cdr3_aa: CASGFSGTEAFF
cdr3_nt: TGTGCTAGTGGTTTTAGCGGCACTGAAGCTTTCTTT

cdr3_length: 18
d_call: TRBD1
v_call: TRBV7-8
j_call: TRBJ1-1
clone_size: many
cdr3_aa: CASSFSRPVRDSNTEAFF
cdr3_nt: TGTGCCAGCAGCTTTAGTCGTCCCGTACGGGACAGTAACACTGAAGCTTTCTTT

cdr3_length: 15
d_call: .
v_call: TRBV12-3/TRBV12-4
j_call: TRBJ1-1
clone_size: .
cdr3_aa: CASSLTGPSDTEAFF
cdr3_nt: TGTGCCAGCAGCCTTACGGGGCCAAGCGACACTGAAGCTTTCTTT

cdr3_length: 16
d_call: TRBD1
v_call: TRBV24-1
j_call: TRBJ2-5
clone_size: few
cdr3_aa: CATSDLGAGGLETQYF
cdr3_nt: TGTGCCACCAGTGATTTGGGGGCAGGGGGATTAGAGACCCAGTACTTC

cdr3_length: 17
d_call: TRBD1
v_call: TRBV27
j_call: TRBJ1-2
clone_size: .
cdr3_aa: CASSEHPRTGENYGYTF
cdr3_nt: TGTGCCAGCAGTGAGCACCCACGGACAGGAGAAAACTATGGCTACACCTTC

cdr3_length: 13
d_call: .
v_call: TRBV6-1
j_call: TRBJ2-5
clone_size: once
cdr3_aa: CASSYGDTLAQYF
cdr3_nt: TGTGCCAGCAGTTACGGTGACACACTGGCCCAGTACTTC

cdr3_length: 14
d_call: .
v_call: TRBV7-9
j_call: TRBJ2-7
clone_size: .
cdr3_aa: CASRSRDIISEQYF
cdr3_nt: TGTGCCAGCAGGTCCCGGGACATAATTTCCGAGCAGTACTTC

cdr3_length: 15
d_call: .
v_call: TRBV27
j_call: TRBJ1-2
clone_size: .
cdr3_aa: CASSSTPSGWYGYTF
cdr3_nt: TGTGCCAGCAGTTCAACACCCTCTGGGTGGTATGGCTACACCTTC

cdr3_length: 14
d_call: TRBD1
v_call: TRBV15
j_call: TRBJ1-2
clone_size: few
cdr3_aa: CATSGDSLYYGYTF
cdr3_nt: TGTGCCACCAGCGGGGACAGCCTATACTATGGCTACACCTTC

cdr3_length: 13
d_call: .
v_call: TRBV19
j_call: TRBJ1-2
clone_size: .
cdr3_aa: CASSNLASYGYTF
cdr3_nt: TGTGCCAGTAGTAATCTAGCTAGCTATGGCTACACCTTC

cdr3_length: 14
d_call: .
v_call: TRBV7-8
j_call: TRBJ2-1
clone_size: .
cdr3_aa: CASSFLGGHNEQFF
cdr3_nt: TGTGCCAGCAGCTTTCTCGGGGGCCACAATGAGCAGTTCTTC

cdr3_length: 14
d_call: TRBD1
v_call: TRBV2
j_call: TRBJ2-7
clone_size: few
cdr3_aa: CASSDYEGGGEQYF
cdr3_nt: TGTGCCAGCAGTGATTACGAAGGGGGCGGCGAGCAGTACTTC

cdr3_length: 15
d_call: TRBD1
v_call: TRBV7-9
j_call: TRBJ2-1
clone_size: .
cdr3_aa: CASTTTGRGRNEQFF
cdr3_nt: TGTGCCAGCACTACTACGGGCAGGGGGCGCAATGAGCAGTTCTTC

cdr3_length: 13
d_call: .
v_call: TRBV19
j_call: TRBJ1-2
clone_size: .
cdr3_aa: CASSIQYTYGYTF
cdr3_nt: TGTGCCAGTAGTATACAGTATACCTATGGCTACACCTTC

cdr3_length: 16
d_call: .
v_call: TRBV12-3/TRBV12-4
j_call: TRBJ2-1
clone_size: few
cdr3_aa: CASSPTATLWRHEQFF
cdr3_nt: TGTGCCAGCAGTCCCACCGCGACTCTCTGGCGCCATGAGCAGTTCTTC

cdr3_length: 13
d_call: TRBD1
v_call: TRBV5-6
j_call: TRBJ2-1
clone_size: .
cdr3_aa: CASSHGTANEQFF
cdr3_nt: TGTGCCAGCAGCCACGGGACAGCAAATGAGCAGTTCTTC

cdr3_length: 15
d_call: TRBD2
v_call: TRBV28
j_call: TRBJ2-3
clone_size: many
cdr3_aa: CASSARTSISDTQYF
cdr3_nt: TGTGCCAGCAGTGCCCGGACTAGCATCTCAGATACGCAGTATTTT

cdr3_length: 15
d_call: TRBD2
v_call: TRBV20-1
j_call: TRBJ2-7
clone_size: few
cdr3_aa: CSARDGIAGSYEQYF
cdr3_nt: TGCAGTGCTAGAGATGGGATAGCGGGGTCCTACGAGCAGTACTTC

cdr3_length: 15
d_call: .
v_call: TRBV4-1
j_call: TRBJ1-3
clone_size: .
cdr3_aa: CASSQDVLTGNTIYF
cdr3_nt: TGCGCCAGCAGCCAAGACGTATTGACTGGAAACACCATATATTTT

cdr3_length: 13
d_call: .
v_call: TRBV3-1
j_call: TRBJ2-2
clone_size: .
cdr3_aa: CASSQKGTGELFF
cdr3_nt: TGTGCCAGCAGCCAAAAAGGGACCGGGGAGCTGTTTTTT

cdr3_length: 17
d_call: TRBD1
v_call: TRBV7-3
j_call: TRBJ1-6
clone_size: .
cdr3_aa: CASSPGTGVFRESPLHF
cdr3_nt: TGTGCCAGCAGCCCCGGGACAGGGGTTTTTCGAGAATCACCCCTCCACTTT

cdr3_length: 14
d_call: .
v_call: TRBV5-1
j_call: TRBJ2-7
clone_size: .
cdr3_aa: CASSPPTAAYEQYF
cdr3_nt: TGCGCCAGCAGCCCACCGACCGCCGCCTACGAGCAGTACTTC

cdr3_length: 16
d_call: TRBD2
v_call: TRBV15
j_call: TRBJ2-3
clone_size: few
cdr3_aa: CATSRDETGGLDTQYF
cdr3_nt: TGTGCCACCAGCAGAGATGAAACGGGGGGGCTGGATACGCAGTATTTT

cdr3_length: 13
d_call: .
v_call: TRBV29-1
j_call: TRBJ1-1
clone_size: .
cdr3_aa: CSASGHMNTEAFF
cdr3_nt: TGCAGCGCCTCGGGACATATGAACACTGAAGCTTTCTTT

cdr3_length: 17
d_call: .
v_call: TRBV7-9
j_call: TRBJ1-4
clone_size: .
cdr3_aa: CASSPKQGFATNEKLFF
cdr3_nt: TGTGCCAGCAGCCCAAAACAGGGTTTTGCAACTAATGAAAAACTGTTTTTT

cdr3_length: 15
d_call: TRBD1
v_call: TRBV6-6
j_call: TRBJ2-5
clone_size: .
cdr3_aa: CASRTGTGAQETQYF
cdr3_nt: TGTGCCAGCAGGACCGGGACAGGGGCCCAAGAGACCCAGTACTTC

cdr3_length: 14
d_call: .
v_call: TRBV27
j_call: TRBJ2-1
clone_size: .
cdr3_aa: CASSFLGGSNEQFF
cdr3_nt: TGTGCCAGCAGTTTTTTAGGGGGGAGCAATGAGCAGTTCTTC

cdr3_length: 11
d_call: .
v_call: TRBV7-9
j_call: TRBJ2-3
clone_size: .
cdr3_aa: CASTNTDTQYF
cdr3_nt: TGTGCCAGCACCAACACAGATACGCAGTATTTT

cdr3_length: 16
d_call: .
v_call: TRBV20-1
j_call: TRBJ2-3
clone_size: .
cdr3_aa: CSARDLRGGRGDTQYF
cdr3_nt: TGCAGTGCTAGAGATCTCAGGGGGGGCCGGGGAGATACGCAGTATTTT

cdr3_length: 14
d_call: .
v_call: TRBV11-2
j_call: TRBJ2-1
clone_size: .
cdr3_aa: CASSLDILYNEQFF
cdr3_nt: TGTGCCAGCAGCTTGGATATACTCTACAATGAGCAGTTCTTC

cdr3_length: 17
d_call: .
v_call: TRBV11-2
j_call: TRBJ2-4
clone_size: .
cdr3_aa: CASSLNRVPVAKNIQYF
cdr3_nt: TGTGCCAGCAGCTTGAATAGGGTTCCAGTAGCCAAAAATATTCAGTACTTC

cdr3_length: 14
d_call: TRBD2
v_call: TRBV6-1
j_call: TRBJ2-5
clone_size: many
cdr3_aa: CASSEWTSSETQYF
cdr3_nt: TGTGCCAGCAGTGAATGGACTAGCTCGGAGACCCAGTACTTC